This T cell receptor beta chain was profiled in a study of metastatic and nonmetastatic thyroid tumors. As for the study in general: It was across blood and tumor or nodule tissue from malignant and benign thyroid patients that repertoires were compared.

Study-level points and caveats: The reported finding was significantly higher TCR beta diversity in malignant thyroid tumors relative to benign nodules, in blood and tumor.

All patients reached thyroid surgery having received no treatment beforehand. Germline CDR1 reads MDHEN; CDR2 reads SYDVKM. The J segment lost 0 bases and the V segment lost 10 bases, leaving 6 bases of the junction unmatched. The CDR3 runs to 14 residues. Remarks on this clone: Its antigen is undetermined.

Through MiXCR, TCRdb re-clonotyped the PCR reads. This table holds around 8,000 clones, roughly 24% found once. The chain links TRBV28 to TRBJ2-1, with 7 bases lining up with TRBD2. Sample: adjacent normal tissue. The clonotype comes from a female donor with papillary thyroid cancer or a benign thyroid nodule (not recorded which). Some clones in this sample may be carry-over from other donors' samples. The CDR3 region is CATLAGASYNEQFF. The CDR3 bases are TGTGCCACCTTAGCGGGCGCCTCCTACAATGAGCAGTTCTTC.